This TCR beta chain was found in a study of human T cells and chemical hapten exposure (dated by TCRdb to about 2021). Regarding the complete study: For sensitization, 2% DPC in acetone was applied to a roughly 2 cm by roughly 2 cm area of upper inner arm skin. Weekly therapeutic DPC doses were additionally applied to the scalp of patients throughout the roughly 22-week study period. Patch testing was done on the upper back using Finn chambers containing 0.01% DPC, and results were scored after 6 days according to International Contact Dermatitis Research Group standards. The patient cohort, mostly female, included alopecia areata with under or over 50% scalp involvement, alopecia totalis and alopecia universalis. Libraries were pooled for sequencing, and variation in per-sample TCR yields was attributed mainly to small differences in library volumes within the pool. The study tracked peripheral blood TCR repertoire changes in vivo during primary and secondary sensitization to the hapten diphenylcyclopropenone (DPC) in alopecia patients. Blood samples were taken from patients before sensitization (week 0) and at 2, 6 and about 24 weeks after DPC sensitization. Roughly 30 alopecia patients provided blood for TCR sequencing at one to four time points (pre-sensitization, 2, 6 and 24 weeks). The paper's findings and limits, for the study overall: Expanded TCRs formed significantly more large CDR3 similarity clusters than pre-sensitization or healthy control sets, consistent with antigen-driven responses. A positive correlation was found between the number of PT1 expanded TCRs and patch test score, with significance reached at thresholds 8, 16 and 32 but not 4. All patients had alopecia, a presumed autoimmune disease, so their immune response might differ from that of healthy individuals. DPC sensitization did not change how many TCRs were above 1 in 1000 frequency, and no evidence was found of alterations in global repertoire structure. Repeated subsampling changed both the strength of the expansion versus patch-test correlation and the threshold at which that correlation became significant.

This clonotype was counted at least ten times. Its antigen has not been determined. Within one base of it there is no much larger clone, and no base qualities were kept. Interpreted using the paper, the time point label stands for: pre-sensitization, week 0. The treatment or condition label for this specimen denotes: therapeutic diphenylcyclopropenone sensitization with weekly scalp DPC. At every patch-test visit, the blood draw took place before the patch test was put on. To be eligible, patients had to be aged 18 to 70, diagnosed with alopecia and judged suitable for DPC therapy, while pregnant patients were excluded. Total RNA was isolated from unfractionated whole blood collected in Tempus Blood RNA tubes. The library was obtained by RACE. Sequencing used a NextSeq 500. Library preparation attached unique molecular identifiers to individual cDNA molecules for quantitative, reproducible TCR counting. Each blood RNA sample was used to sequence both TCR alpha and TCR beta chains. The original pipeline was this. The median number of TCRs per sample was roughly 98,000, ranging from roughly 23,224 to 690,600. V, J and CDR3 annotation of the TCR reads was performed with the Decombinator software suite. Every sample was subsampled to the same number of TCRs (28,000) for the PS versus PT1 abundance plots. Expanded TCRs were defined as absent before sensitization and observed at least eight times at the 2-week time point. TCRdb ran its own pipeline on the public reads, namely fastp trimming at Q25 and MiXCR clone calling, and kept in-frame beta chains. One record per CDR3 amino acid sequence lists the most common genes and DNA. TCRdb, rather than the study authors, made the V and J calls. The sample table records a few hundred thousand distinct CDR3 sequences; roughly 6% of these occur just once. The top ten clones comprise over 6.5% of the sample.

CDR1 and CDR2 (MNHEY, SVGEGT) derive from the germline V gene. The germline ends are 9 bases apart after V is trimmed by 8 bases and J by 0 bases. Its CDR3 holds 13 amino acids, cysteine through phenylalanine. Of the read, only the CDR3 DNA is kept; its 39 bases are in frame from base 1. The chain is assembled from TRBV6-2 or TRBV6-3 and TRBJ2-3; confidence is insufficient to name the D gene. The specimen comprised whole blood, sampled in connection with sensitization to the hapten diphenylcyclopropenone (DPC). This TCR was sampled from a woman aged 18-29 years with alopecia areata. Some clones in this sample may be carry-over from other donors' samples. The CDR3 protein sequence reads: CASGRLSTDTQYF. The DNA sequence is TGTGCCAGCGGACGGCTAAGCACAGATACGCAGTATTTT.